Listed below are T cell receptor beta chains from one sample, sequenced in a study of T cell clonotyping in hematopoietic cell transplantation. Profiling relied on immunoSEQ multiplex PCR, and the TCRdb table lists in-frame clones only, not all of them. Altogether more than 40,000 clones are present, approximately 95% being singletons, with the ten largest covering approximately 1%. Sequenced input: peripheral blood mononuclear cells. Every receptor here comes from a man aged 25 to 45 in good health. Some clones in this sample may be carry-over from other donors' samples. Each CDR3 is given with its conserved first and last residue. The order of the fields is J gene, clone size, V gene, D gene, CDR3 protein, CDR3 DNA. A D gene is named only where the DNA matches it firmly. Clone size is shown for a subset of rows, as once, few, many or a class of expanded clone.

TRBJ2-7	-	TRBV6-6	-	CASSYFEGGGEQYF	TGTGCCAGCAGTTATTTCGAAGGGGGTGGCGAGCAGTACTTC
TRBJ1-6	once	TRBV6-1	-	CASSENGGPAMSPLHF	TGTGCCAGCAGTGAAAACGGGGGGCCCGCTATGTCGCCCCTCCACTTT
TRBJ2-1	once	TRBV27	TRBD1	CASSSRDRGRSHYEQFF	TGTGCCAGCAGTTCCCGGGACAGGGGGCGCTCTCATTATGAGCAGTTCTTC
TRBJ1-2	-	TRBV5-4	-	CASSYQARDTTYGYTF	TGTGCCAGCAGCTACCAAGCGCGGGACACAACCTATGGCTACACCTTC
TRBJ1-2	-	TRBV6-1	TRBD1	CASSERGTGGGHGYTF	TGTGCCAGCAGTGAAAGAGGGACAGGGGGCGGTCATGGCTACACCTTC
TRBJ1-1	-	TRBV11-3	-	CASSLGGGRLNTEAFF	TGTGCCAGCAGCTTAGGCGGGGGGCGCCTGAACACTGAAGCTTTCTTT
TRBJ1-2	-	TRBV5-4	-	CASSASTNNYGYTF	TGTGCCAGCAGCGCGTCCACAAATAACTATGGCTACACCTTC
TRBJ1-5	-	TRBV7-9	-	CASSLYPVEDQPQHF	TGTGCCAGCAGCTTATACCCCGTCGAAGATCAGCCCCAGCATTTT
TRBJ2-7	-	TRBV13	-	CASTTGDLGREQYF	TGTGCCAGCACCACCGGAGATCTAGGGCGCGAGCAGTACTTC
TRBJ1-2	once	TRBV27	TRBD1	CASSFHHRGGYTF	TGTGCCAGCAGTTTCCACCACAGGGGTGGCTACACCTTC
TRBJ1-1	-	TRBV14	-	CASSQVGASTEAFF	TGTGCCAGCAGCCAAGTAGGGGCCTCGACTGAAGCTTTCTTT
TRBJ1-1	-	TRBV10-2	TRBD1	CASSEPLGTGAWVGVNTEAFF	TGCGCCAGCAGTGAGCCCCTCGGGACAGGGGCTTGGGTTGGGGTGAACACTGAAGCTTTCTTT
TRBJ1-3	-	TRBV10-3	TRBD1	CAILGQTGNTIYF	TGTGCCATCTTGGGACAGACTGGAAACACCATATATTTT
TRBJ1-1	-	TRBV11-3	-	CASSSWGKNTEAFF	TGTGCCAGCAGCTCCTGGGGTAAAAACACTGAAGCTTTCTTT
TRBJ2-7	-	TRBV2	-	CASSEIYEQYF	TGTGCCAGCAGTGAGATCTACGAGCAGTACTTC
TRBJ2-2	-	TRBV27	-	CASRLAPNTGELFF	TGTGCCAGCAGACTAGCCCCGAACACCGGGGAGCTGTTTTTT
TRBJ2-7	-	TRBV29-1	-	CSVGPSYEQYF	TGCAGCGTTGGTCCTTCCTACGAGCAGTACTTC
TRBJ1-5	-	TRBV15	-	CATSRYPVEANQPQHF	TGTGCCACCAGCAGATACCCAGTAGAGGCTAATCAGCCCCAGCATTTT
TRBJ1-5	-	TRBV27	-	CASSLGGGFSNQPQHF	TGTGCCAGCAGTTTAGGGGGGGGCTTTAGCAATCAGCCCCAGCATTTT
TRBJ1-4	-	TRBV10-3	-	CAISDGPNEKLFF	TGTGCCATCAGCGATGGCCCTAATGAAAAACTGTTTTTT
TRBJ2-5	-	TRBV9	-	CASSVASGGWETQYF	TGTGCCAGCAGCGTAGCATCGGGGGGCTGGGAGACCCAGTACTTC
TRBJ1-1	-	TRBV6-5	-	CASSYSAATEAFF	TGTGCCAGCAGTTACTCGGCAGCAACTGAAGCTTTCTTT
TRBJ2-2	-	TRBV7-3	-	CASSLNPGTGELFF	TGTGCCAGCAGCTTAAACCCGGGCACCGGGGAGCTGTTTTTT
TRBJ1-2	-	TRBV7-2	TRBD1	CASSLAPGQSYGYTF	TGTGCCAGCAGCTTAGCCCCGGGACAGTCCTATGGCTACACCTTC